What follows is one T cell receptor beta chain and its context. This clonotype was recorded many times. Its target antigen remains unknown. The junction shows a germline mismatch at one end, possibly a read error. These data belong to a study of T cell repertoires in cytomegalovirus infection (dated by TCRdb to the late 2010s). Notes on the research overall: Because public TCR beta signatures pointed to carriage of CMV infection together with the matching HLA type, the HLA type of each donor mattered for the analysis.

CDR1 and CDR2 were assigned from the germline V gene as MDHEN and SYDVKM. The CDR3 numbers 15 residues from cysteine through phenylalanine. The read is trimmed to its CDR3 DNA, 45 bases read in frame from base 1. General conclusions and limits of the study: Cumulative frequency of public TCR beta family members discriminated carriers of CMV infection plus the relevant HLA type in this cohort and an independent roughly 320-donor cohort. In the ex vivo response, HLA-C-restricted CMV-specific TCR beta clonotypes were dominant, and in two of eight donors the single most frequent clonotype came from this HLA-C-restricted group.

Sequencing relied on an Illumina HiSeq 1500. Using fastp at Q25 and MiXCR, TCRdb reprocessed the public reads and kept productive beta chains. Each entry merges the rows of one CDR3 protein and shows their most common DNA and genes. The sample table holds around 100,000 distinct CDR3 sequences, of which about 15% were seen once. In total, the top ten clones hold 8% of the sample. The sequenced material came from PBMCs. The rearranged chain carries TRBV28 and TRBJ2-5; 13 central bases correspond to TRBD2. The TCR sequence derives from a human donor in good health (CMV status not recorded). Some clones in this sample may be carry-over from other donors' samples. This receptor has the CDR3 CASRKLAGGQGTQYF. The base sequence is TGTGCCAGCAGGAAACTAGCGGGGGGGCAAGGGACCCAGTACTTC.